These 6 T cell receptor beta chains originate from one sample sequenced in a study of T cell repertoires in cytomegalovirus infection. What these receptors recognize is not known. TCRdb called the reads again in MiXCR, with one record for every CDR3 protein. The data hold roughly 500,000 distinct CDR3 sequences, with 25% to 35% observed a single time. The source was cultured PBMCs, collected from culture after CMV antigen stimulation. The receptor set was obtained from a human donor in good health (CMV status not recorded). Some clones in this sample may be carry-over from other donors' samples.

Only one count was recorded for this clonotype. The chain has TRBV19 and TRBJ2-3; possibly TRBD1 or TRBD2 for D (5 bases each). Germline-derived CDR1 and CDR2 are LNHDA and SQIVND (reference sequence). V was shortened by 9 bases and J by 4 bases, with 23 bases between the two germline ends. The CDR3 has 16 residues. The CDR3 DNA reads TGTGCCAGCCTCGAACCGGGACGTAGAACGGCAGATACGCAGTATTTT. The encoded protein is CASLEPGRRTADTQYF.

This chain joins TRBV12-3 or TRBV12-4 and TRBJ2-3; D remains ambiguous. Deletions cut 3 bases from V and 6 bases from J, with 13 bases between. This CDR3 comprises 14 residues. In nucleotides, the CDR3 is TGTGCCAGCAGTTTCGCCCATTTGTCGGATACGCAGTATTTT. This codes for CASSFAHLSDTQYF.

The table lists this clonotype with a few counts. CDR3: CASSSLKTGYNQPQHF. As DNA, the CDR3 is TGTGCCAGCAGTTCCTTAAAGACAGGCTATAATCAGCCCCAGCATTTT. The chain is built from TRBV12-3 or TRBV12-4 and TRBJ1-5; D possibly corresponds to TRBD1 (6 bases). V lost 4 bases to trimming and J lost 4 bases, with 17 bases between them. The CDR3 has 16 amino acids.

The gene calls are TRBV5-1 and TRBJ2-1, with TRBD2 matching 14 bases. The germline V gene has CDR1 SGHRS and CDR2 YFSETQ. V shed 3 bases and J 0 bases; nucleotides not matched to a gene: 5. CDR3 length: 18 amino acids. The CDR3 DNA sequence: TGCGCCAGCAGCTCGGGACTAGCGGGAGCCCTCTCCTACAATGAGCAGTTCTTC. It yields the protein CASSSGLAGALSYNEQFF.

V usage is TRBV6-2 or TRBV6-3 and J usage is TRBJ2-1, with 9 bases that match TRBD2. V lost 0 bases and J lost 7; bases outside the gene matches: 4. The CDR3 extends over 15 amino acids. Germline CDR1 and CDR2: MNHEY and SVGEGT. This chain's CDR3 is CASSYSAGGDNEQFF. Here the CDR3 DNA reads TGTGCCAGCAGTTACTCAGCGGGAGGTGATAATGAGCAGTTCTTC.

The table lists this clonotype with a few counts. This chain links TRBV12-3 or TRBV12-4 with TRBJ2-2, with 8 positions matching TRBD2. CDR3 size: 15 residues. V shed 6 bases and J 4 bases; nucleotides not matched to a gene: 7. The CDR3 region is CASRQSGSGTGELFF. Written as DNA, the CDR3 is TGTGCCAGCAGACAAAGCGGGAGCGGCACCGGGGAGCTGTTTTTT.